These 4 T cell receptor beta chains came from one sample sequenced in a study of CD8 T cells in Susac syndrome. Reverse transcription of roughly 0.5 to 1 ug RNA used random hexamers. TCRdb ran MiXCR on the immunoSEQ multiplex PCR reads and lists one entry per CDR3 protein. There are about 120,000 distinct CDR3 sequences in the sample; about 93% occur only once, and 0.13% to 0.15% lies in the top ten. The sequenced sample consisted of CD4+ T cells from PBMCs. The source of these receptors is a human donor in good health.

CDR3 region: CASSQDGVGTNNYGYTF. In DNA form, the CDR3 reads TGCGCCAGCAGCCAAGATGGGGTGGGGACGAATAACTATGGCTACACCTTC. This rearrangement joins TRBV4-3 to TRBJ1-2; a possible D gene is TRBD1 (5 bases). V was pared by 0 bases and J by 1 base, with 15 bases between. The CDR3 spans 17 residues. CDR1 LGHNA and CDR2 YSLEER come from the germline V gene.

The chain couples TRBV29-1 to TRBJ2-3, with 7 nucleotides matching TRBD2. Germline assignment: CDR1 SQVTM and CDR2 ANQGSEA. The CDR3 sequence is 13 residues long. The junction had 6 bases not matched to a gene; V was cut back by 6 bases and J by 3 bases. The CDR3 DNA follows: TGCAGCGTCCCCGGGCGGGAGACAGATACGCAGTATTTT. It specifies CSVPGRETDTQYF.

The rearrangement uses TRBV5-6 and TRBJ2-3, with TRBD2 matching 9 bases. The V gene's germline CDR1 is SGHDT and CDR2 YYEEEE. There are 16 residues in the CDR3. Trimming took 0 bases from V and 2 from J; bases not matched to a gene: 4. CDR3 protein: CASSLASGAVTDTQYF. The CDR3 coding sequence is TGTGCCAGCAGCTTGGCTAGCGGGGCCGTCACAGATACGCAGTATTTT.

This clonotype was seen a single time. The chain uses TRBV27 and TRBJ1-5, with TRBD1 matching 7 bases. The V segment lost 6 bases and the J segment 2 bases; nucleotides outside the gene matches: 13. Germline-derived CDR1 and CDR2 are MNHEY and SMNVEV (reference sequence). The CDR3 loop spans 17 amino acids. CDR3 protein: CASSLGGGRGGNQPQHF. For the CDR3, the DNA is TGTGCCAGCAGCCTTGGTGGTGGCAGGGGGGGCAATCAGCCCCAGCATTTT.